The present T cell receptor beta chain was sequenced within a study of T cell changes during pregnancy in multiple sclerosis. V was pared by 4 bases and J by 11 bases, with 7 bases of the junction left unmatched. Germline CDR1 and CDR2: LNHDA and SQIVND (reference sequence). The CDR3 sequence is 14 residues long. Method: immunoSEQ multiplex PCR; TCRdb's copy keeps in-frame clones and lacks some. The repertoire includes 60,000 to 70,000 clones, roughly nine tenths of them detected once, and over 1.3% sits in the top ten. This chain links TRBV19 with TRBJ2-2, with 10 nucleotides matching TRBD1. This sequence was found in a female donor with multiple sclerosis, enrolled in a pregnancy study. Specimen: peripheral blood, collected in the second trimester of pregnancy. The CDR3 is CASSKGTGDPELFF. Written as DNA, the CDR3 is TGTGCCAGTAGTAAAGGGACAGGGGACCCTGAGCTGTTTTTT.